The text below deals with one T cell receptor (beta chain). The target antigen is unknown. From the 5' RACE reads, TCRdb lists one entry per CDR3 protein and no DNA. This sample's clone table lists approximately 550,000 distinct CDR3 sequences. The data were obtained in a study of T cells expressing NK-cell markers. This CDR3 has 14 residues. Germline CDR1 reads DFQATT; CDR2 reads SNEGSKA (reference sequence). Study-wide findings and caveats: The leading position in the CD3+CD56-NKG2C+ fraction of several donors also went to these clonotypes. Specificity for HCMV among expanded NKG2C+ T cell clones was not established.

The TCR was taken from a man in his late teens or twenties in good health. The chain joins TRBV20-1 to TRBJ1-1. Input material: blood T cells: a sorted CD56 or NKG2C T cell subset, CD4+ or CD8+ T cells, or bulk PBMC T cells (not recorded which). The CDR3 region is CSARRGSENTEAFF.